The present T cell receptor (beta chain) was sequenced within a study of T-cell memory formation after mild COVID-19. MiXCR, run by TCRdb on the 5' RACE reads, gives a single entry per CDR3 protein. In the table there are about 170,000 distinct CDR3 sequences, 13% of which are singletons. This CDR3 region has 15 residues. J was trimmed by 3 bases and V by 5 bases; bases with no gene match: 8. Germline CDR1 SGHTA, CDR2 FQGNSA. This clonotype was picked up many times. V usage is TRBV7-2 and J usage is TRBJ2-7; 9 nucleotides agree with TRBD2. Sequenced material: PBMCs or a T cell subset sorted from them (not recorded which). The source of this sequence is a man between 18 and 29 years old who had mild COVID-19 (a few samples of this study predate the infection). Cell type and time point are not known. The CDR3: CASSLLAGGLYEQYV. Written as DNA, the CDR3 is TGTGCCAGCAGCCTACTTGCGGGGGGGCTCTACGAGCAGTACGTC.